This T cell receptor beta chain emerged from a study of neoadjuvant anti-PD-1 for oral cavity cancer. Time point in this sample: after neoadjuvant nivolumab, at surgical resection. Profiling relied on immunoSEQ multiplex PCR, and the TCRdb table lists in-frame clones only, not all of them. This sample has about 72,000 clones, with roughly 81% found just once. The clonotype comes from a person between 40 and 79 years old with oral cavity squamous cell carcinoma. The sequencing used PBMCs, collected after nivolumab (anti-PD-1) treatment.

CDR3 sequence: CASSLQGSPYEQYF. CDR3 sequence (DNA): TGTGCCAGCAGCTTGCAGGGGTCGCCCTACGAGCAGTACTTC. V gene TRBV5-4 combines with J gene TRBJ2-7; TRBD1 might be the D (6 bases). The V end lost 1 base, the J end lost 2 bases, and 10 bases lay between the germline ends. Germline CDR1 reads SGHNT; CDR2 reads YYREEE (reference sequence). CDR3 length: 14 residues.